One and the same sample provided the 26 T cell receptor beta chains below, sequenced in a study of response to subunit inactivated influenza vaccine. TCRdb re-called the RT-PCR reads with MiXCR, one entry per CDR3 protein. Seen here are roughly 700,000 distinct CDR3 sequences, approximately 14% observed once, and the top ten hold around 10%. The source was PBMCs from blood, collected roughly 13 days after vaccination. These TCRs come from a man in his forties or fifties who received an inactivated influenza vaccine.

This clonotype was seen only a few times. The chain employs TRBV7-9 and TRBJ1-1; possible D gene TRBD1, 5 bases. Trimming left V 5 bases short and J 3 bases short, with 10 bases between. The CDR3 sequence is 13 residues long. Germline V gives CDR1 SEHNR, CDR2 FQNEAQ (reference sequence). CDR3 loop: CASSQQEDTEAFF. CDR3 sequence (DNA): TGTGCCAGCAGCCAACAGGAGGACACTGAAGCTTTCTTT.

There are a few counts of this clonotype. The chain has TRBV11-2 and TRBJ1-5; 12 bases fit TRBD1. Germline assignment: CDR1 SGHAT and CDR2 FQNNGV. CDR3 length equals 20 residues. The junction had 15 bases not matched to a gene; V was cut back by 5 bases and J by 1 base. Here the CDR3 reads CASSANRDRGRSQSNQPQHF. CDR3 nucleotides: TGTGCCAGCAGCGCAAACCGGGACAGGGGGCGAAGTCAAAGCAATCAGCCCCAGCATTTT.

The chain combines TRBV5-1 with TRBJ2-3; D might be TRBD2 (7 bases). V was pared by 3 bases and J by 5 bases, with 19 bases between. CDR1 and CDR2 from the germline V gene are SGHRS and YFSETQ. The CDR3 totals 16 residues. The CDR3 region has the DNA TGCGCCAGCAGCTCATTGTCCGGGGGGCCTCGAGATACGCAGTATTTT. Amino acid sequence: CASSSLSGGPRDTQYF. The full variable domain, completed using reference TRBV5-1 and TRBJ2-3, is KAGVTQTPRYLIKTRGQQVTLSCSPISGHRSVSWYQQTPGQGLQFLFEYFSETQRNKGNFPGRFSGRQFSNSRSEMNVSTLELGDSALYLCASSSLSGGPRDTQYFGPGTRLTVL.

The J gene is TRBJ2-1, the V gene TRBV20-1; D unresolved. From germline, CDR1 is DFQATT and CDR2 SNEGSKA (reference sequence). The CDR3 length is 14 residues. Trimming removed 5 bases at V and 7 bases at J, with 18 bases between. The chain's CDR3 is CSAPDFSTANEQFF. CDR3 bases: TGCAGTGCTCCTGATTTCAGCACAGCTAATGAGCAGTTCTTC.

The genes are TRBV11-3 and TRBJ2-3; D call uncertain. CDR3 length: 12 amino acids. V was pared by 3 bases and J by 4 bases, with 5 bases between. Germline-derived CDR1 and CDR2 are SGHNT and YENEEA. CDR3 nucleotide sequence: TGTGCCAGCAGCTTTACGTCAGATACGCAGTATTTT. Translated, it gives CASSFTSDTQYF.

The chain employs TRBV2 and TRBJ1-1; TRBD1 agrees at 10 bases. The V gene end was trimmed by 10 bases and the J gene end by 5 bases; junction bases not matched to a gene: 10. The germline V gene encodes CDR1 SNHLY and CDR2 FYNNEI. The CDR3 runs to 14 residues. The CDR3 protein is CATTRTGGRTEAFF. The CDR3 nucleotides read TGTGCCACCACCAGGACAGGGGGACGAACTGAAGCTTTCTTT.

This clonotype was observed a few times. The chain combines TRBV7-6 with TRBJ1-1; D not certain. This CDR3 comprises 15 residues. Per the germline V gene, CDR1 is SGHVS and CDR2 is FNYEAQ. V was cut by 2 bases and J by 4 bases, with 14 bases left in between. CDR3 region: CASSLWSVGSTEAFF. The CDR3 nucleotides read TGTGCCAGCAGCTTATGGTCAGTGGGTTCCACTGAAGCTTTCTTT.

The chain uses TRBV5-1 and TRBJ2-7; D is tentatively TRBD1 or TRBD2 (5 bases each). Germline V gene sequence: CDR1 SGHRS, CDR2 YFSETQ. The CDR3 extends over 15 amino acids. V was pared by 0 bases and J by 5 bases, with 15 bases between. CDR3 bases: TGCGCCAGCAGCTTGGTGGGGGAAAGTCGGAACGAGCAGTACTTC. It codes for CASSLVGESRNEQYF.

This clonotype was recorded a few times. The rearrangement joins TRBV11-2 to TRBJ2-3; 8 bases fit TRBD2. The length of the CDR3 is 18 residues. Germline V gene lookup returns CDR1 SGHAT and CDR2 FQNNGV. With 5 bases clipped from V and 0 bases from J, the junction kept 13 bases outside the gene matches. The CDR3: CASSERPSGGTSTDTQYF. In DNA, the CDR3 is TGTGCCAGCAGCGAGAGGCCCAGCGGGGGTACTAGCACAGATACGCAGTATTTT.

This chain uses TRBV12-3 or TRBV12-4 with TRBJ2-5; tentative D call: TRBD2 (6 bases). The CDR3 extends over 15 amino acids. The ends were cut back, 5 bases at V and 4 bases at J, with 17 bases in the middle. CDR3 sequence reads: CASSIHSAGTETQYF. CDR3 DNA sequence: TGTGCCAGCAGTATCCACTCGGCGGGGACAGAGACCCAGTACTTC.

This clonotype has at least ten counts. J is TRBJ2-1 and V is TRBV5-1, with 8 bases matching TRBD2. V dropped 4 bases and J dropped 7; count of bases not matched to a gene: 10. The CDR3 has 15 residues. Per germline, CDR1 SGHRS and CDR2 YFSETQ. The chain's CDR3 is CASSLIGGARNEQFF. The CDR3 DNA sequence: TGCGCCAGCAGCCTGATCGGGGGGGCCAGGAATGAGCAGTTCTTC. Complete variable domain (other parts from reference TRBV5-1 and TRBJ2-1): KAGVTQTPRYLIKTRGQQVTLSCSPISGHRSVSWYQQTPGQGLQFLFEYFSETQRNKGNFPGRFSGRQFSNSRSEMNVSTLELGDSALYLCASSLIGGARNEQFFGPGTRLTVL.

In its sample, this clonotype was seen many times. The chain links TRBV16 to TRBJ1-4; 7 nucleotides align to TRBD1. The CDR3 runs to 14 residues. V lost 4 bases, J lost 8 bases, and 7 bases stayed unmatched. Germline V gene data show CDR1 as KGHSY and CDR2 as FQNENV. The CDR3 nucleotides read TGTGCCAGCAGCCTGAGGACAGGTGGGGAAAAACTGTTTTTT. Translation: CASSLRTGGEKLFF.

The rearrangement joins TRBV30 to TRBJ2-2; D is ambiguous. CDR1 and CDR2 (germline): GTSNPN, SVGIG (reference sequence). CDR3 length: 14 residues. Trimming took off 2 bases at V and 6 bases at J, with 13 bases between the two ends. For the CDR3, the DNA is TGTGCCTGGAGTATTGGGAATACGGCCGGGGAGCTGTTTTTT. Residues: CAWSIGNTAGELFF.

The chain has TRBV5-8 and TRBJ1-4; 9 nucleotides agree with TRBD1. Germline CDR1 and CDR2: SGHTS and YDEGEE. With V trimmed by 1 base and J by 7 bases, 5 bases remained unmatched. This CDR3 is built from 15 residues. The DNA for the CDR3 is TGTGCCAGCAGCTTGTTTTACAGGGGGCCTGAAAAACTGTTTTTT. The encoded protein is CASSLFYRGPEKLFF.

A few counts support this clonotype. J is TRBJ2-7 and V is TRBV5-1; 10 bases line up with TRBD1. The CDR3 has 16 amino acids. Germline V gives CDR1 SGHRS, CDR2 YFSETQ. After removal of 1 base from V and 2 bases from J, the junction contained 6 bases not matched to a gene. CDR3 amino acids: CASSLPAGQGAYEQYF. CDR3 nucleotide sequence: TGCGCCAGCAGCTTGCCAGCCGGACAGGGGGCCTACGAGCAGTACTTC.

The rearrangement joins TRBV5-6 to TRBJ1-2, with TRBD1 as a possible D gene (5 bases). Germline V gene data show CDR1 as SGHDT and CDR2 as YYEEEE. The CDR3 is made up of 15 amino acids. V lost 0 bases, J lost 4 bases, and 13 bases lay in between. DNA of the CDR3: TGTGCCAGCAGCTTGGTTTCAGGGACGGTCTATGGCTACACCTTC. This encodes CASSLVSGTVYGYTF.

V usage is TRBV7-2 and J usage is TRBJ2-3, with 7 positions matching TRBD2. Germline V gene sequence: CDR1 SGHTA, CDR2 FQGNSA. With 5 bases clipped from V and 1 base from J, the junction kept 12 bases outside the gene matches. This CDR3 contains 17 residues. CDR3 amino acids: CASSHSAGVGGTDTQYF. The CDR3 DNA reads TGTGCCAGCAGCCATTCCGCGGGAGTCGGAGGCACAGATACGCAGTATTTT. The complete variable domain, with remaining parts taken from reference TRBV7-2 and TRBJ2-3, reads GAGVSQSPSNKVTEKGKDVELRCDPISGHTALYWYRQSLGQGLEFLIYFQGNSAPDKSGLPSDRFSAERTGGSVSTLTIQRTQQEDSAVYLCASSHSAGVGGTDTQYFGPGTRLTVL.

This clonotype was counted only a few times. V is TRBV5-6 and J is TRBJ2-5; D remains unclear. Per germline, CDR1 SGHDT and CDR2 YYEEEE. V dropped 7 bases and J dropped 2 bases, with 15 bases sitting between them. This CDR3 is built from 14 residues. The DNA of the CDR3 is TGTGCCAGCGTTGGTTTTGCACATCAAGAGACCCAGTACTTC. Protein sequence: CASVGFAHQETQYF. Full variable domain (missing parts from reference TRBV5-6 and TRBJ2-5): DAGVTQSPTHLIKTRGQQVTLRCSPKSGHDTVSWYQQALGQGPQFIFQYYEEEERQRGNFPDRFSGHQFPNYSSELNVNALLLGDSALYLCASVGFAHQETQYFGPGTRLLVL.

This clonotype was counted only a few times. This chain connects TRBV6-1 to TRBJ2-7; 9 nucleotides align to TRBD2. CDR3 length: 15 residues. From germline, CDR1 is MNHNS and CDR2 SASEGT. The J segment lost 2 bases and the V segment lost 9 bases, leaving 11 bases of the junction unmatched. The DNA for the CDR3 is TGTGCCAGTGGACTGTGGACTAGCGAGGCCTACGAGCAGTACTTC. Its protein product is CASGLWTSEAYEQYF.

The V call is TRBV11-2, the J call TRBJ2-5, with D perhaps TRBD2 (6 bases). V shed 1 base and J shed 5 bases, with 14 bases lying between them. Germline V gene sequence: CDR1 SGHAT, CDR2 FQNNGV. The CDR3 is made up of 15 amino acids. CDR3 region: CASSLGPEGRETQYF. Written as DNA, the CDR3 is TGTGCCAGCAGCTTAGGCCCGGAGGGCCGGGAGACCCAGTACTTC.

V and J are TRBV13 and TRBJ2-4, with D hard to call. This CDR3 has 18 amino acids. Deletions cut 3 bases from V and 3 bases from J, with 21 bases between. Germline values: CDR1 PRHDT, CDR2 FYEKMQ (reference sequence). The CDR3 here is CASSFSVPSGIGKNIQYF. Written as DNA, the CDR3 is TGTGCCAGCAGCTTTTCTGTTCCCTCGGGTATCGGCAAAAACATTCAGTACTTC.

This clonotype was counted many times. The V call is TRBV29-1, the J call TRBJ2-7, with a tentative D call TRBD1 (6 bases). V gave up 4 bases and J gave up 1 base, with 11 bases separating them. The CDR3 sequence is 13 residues long. Germline V lookup: CDR1 SQVTM, CDR2 ANQGSEA. CDR3 nucleotides: TGCAGCGTTGGGTTCAGGGGTTCCTACGAGCAGTACTTC. Protein: CSVGFRGSYEQYF.

The rearrangement links TRBV20-1 to TRBJ2-1; 8 nucleotides line up with TRBD2. The germline V gene encodes CDR1 DFQATT and CDR2 SNEGSKA (reference sequence). The V gene end was trimmed by 3 bases and the J gene end by 1 base; junction bases not matched to a gene: 8. The CDR3 is 16 amino acids. The chain's CDR3 is CSASIAGPLSYNEQFF. The CDR3 bases are TGCAGTGCTAGTATAGCGGGACCTCTATCCTACAATGAGCAGTTCTTC.

The chain couples TRBV20-1 to TRBJ2-5; a weak D match, TRBD2 (6 bases). The CDR3 contains 15 residues. With 0 bases removed from V and 5 bases from J, the gap between germline ends came to 16 bases. Germline CDR1 and CDR2: DFQATT and SNEGSKA (reference sequence). The CDR3 loop is CSARDKRRARETQYF. CDR3 DNA sequence: TGCAGTGCTAGAGATAAGCGGAGGGCTCGGGAGACCCAGTACTTC.

This clonotype was seen many times. The chain employs TRBV7-2 and TRBJ2-3; D perhaps matches TRBD2 (5 bases). The CDR3 contains 14 residues. With 2 bases removed from V and 6 bases from J, the gap between germline ends came to 12 bases. Germline V gene sequence: CDR1 SGHTA, CDR2 FQGNSA. The CDR3, as DNA: TGTGCCAGCAGCTTAAAGCGGCTAATCGATACGCAGTATTTT. Its protein product is CASSLKRLIDTQYF.

The chain recombines TRBV7-7 with TRBJ2-5; maybe TRBD2 (6 bases). The CDR3 is 14 amino acids. Trimming stripped 1 base from V and 4 bases from J, with 10 bases between. Per the germline V gene, CDR1 is SSHAT and CDR2 is FNYEAQ (reference sequence). The CDR3 DNA follows: TGTGCCAGCAGCTTAGTGGAGGGAGCAGAGACCCAGTACTTC. It yields the protein CASSLVEGAETQYF.